This TCR beta chain was recorded in a study of T cell responses to AZD1222 COVID-19 vaccine. The CDR3 has 14 amino acids. Germline values: CDR1 SGHRS, CDR2 YFSETQ. With 4 bases removed from V and 1 base from J, the gap between germline ends came to 11 bases. Study conclusions and caveats: Distributed over spike, vaccine-associated CD4 TCRs predominated at 160-218 and 743-854.

The table came from immunoSEQ multiplex PCR; TCRdb's copy has only in-frame clones and leaves some out. Of some 150,000 clones in the sample, 75% to 95% were seen once. Notes on this clone: Its matching antigen is unknown.

The sequence came from an adult in good health. Sequences were derived from peripheral blood, sampled on day 0 of MenACWY control vaccination. V and J are TRBV5-1 and TRBJ2-5, with D perhaps matching TRBD1 (6 bases). In nucleotides, the CDR3 is TGCGCCAGCAGCGCCGGGACACTCCAAGAGACCCAGTACTTC. Amino acid sequence: CASSAGTLQETQYF.